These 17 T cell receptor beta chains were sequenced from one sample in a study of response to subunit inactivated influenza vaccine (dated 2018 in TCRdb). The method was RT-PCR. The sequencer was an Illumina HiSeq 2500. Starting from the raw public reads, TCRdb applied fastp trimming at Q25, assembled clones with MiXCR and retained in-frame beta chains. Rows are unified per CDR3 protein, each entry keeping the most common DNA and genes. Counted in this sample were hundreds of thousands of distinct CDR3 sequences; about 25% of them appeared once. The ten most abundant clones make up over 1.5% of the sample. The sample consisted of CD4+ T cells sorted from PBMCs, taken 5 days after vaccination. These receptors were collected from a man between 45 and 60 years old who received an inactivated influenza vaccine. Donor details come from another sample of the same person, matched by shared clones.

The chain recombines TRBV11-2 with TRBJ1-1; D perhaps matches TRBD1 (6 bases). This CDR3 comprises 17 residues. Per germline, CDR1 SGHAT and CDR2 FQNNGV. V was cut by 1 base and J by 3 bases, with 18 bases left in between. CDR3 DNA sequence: TGTGCCAGCAGCTTAGGAACTTGGGGGCAGGCGGACACTGAAGCTTTCTTT. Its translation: CASSLGTWGQADTEAFF. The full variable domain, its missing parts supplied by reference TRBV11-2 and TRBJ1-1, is EAGVAQSPRYKIIEKRQSVAFWCNPISGHATLYWYQQILGQGPKLLIQFQNNGVVDDSQLPKDRFSAERLKGVDSTLKIQPAKLEDSAVYLCASSLGTWGQADTEAFFGQGTRLTVV.

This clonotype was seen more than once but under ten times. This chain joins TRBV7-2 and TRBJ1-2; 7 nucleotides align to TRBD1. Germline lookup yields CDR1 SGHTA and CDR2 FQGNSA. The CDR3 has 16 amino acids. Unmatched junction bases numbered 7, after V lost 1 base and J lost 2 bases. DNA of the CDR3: TGTGCCAGCAGCTTAGACCGGGACAGCCGGAACTATGGCTACACCTTC. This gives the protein CASSLDRDSRNYGYTF.

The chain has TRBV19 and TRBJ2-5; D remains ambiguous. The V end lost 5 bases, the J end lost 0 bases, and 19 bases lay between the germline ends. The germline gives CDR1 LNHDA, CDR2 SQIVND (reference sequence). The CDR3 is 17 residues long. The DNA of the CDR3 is TGTGCCAGTAGTCCAAAGACCCAGGAGACGTACCAAGAGACCCAGTACTTC. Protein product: CASSPKTQETYQETQYF.

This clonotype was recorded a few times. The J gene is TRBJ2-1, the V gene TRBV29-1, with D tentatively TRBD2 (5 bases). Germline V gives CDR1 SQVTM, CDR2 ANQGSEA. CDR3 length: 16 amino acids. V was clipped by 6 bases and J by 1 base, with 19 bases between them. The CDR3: CSVQRGVRVSYNEQFF. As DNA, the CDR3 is TGCAGCGTCCAACGGGGAGTGCGTGTTTCCTACAATGAGCAGTTCTTC.

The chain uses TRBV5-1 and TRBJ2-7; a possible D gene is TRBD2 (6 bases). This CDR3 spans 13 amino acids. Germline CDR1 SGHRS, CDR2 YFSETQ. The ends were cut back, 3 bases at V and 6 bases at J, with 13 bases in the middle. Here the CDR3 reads CASSSGLPLEQYF. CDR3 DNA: TGCGCCAGCAGCTCGGGACTCCCTCTCGAGCAGTACTTC.

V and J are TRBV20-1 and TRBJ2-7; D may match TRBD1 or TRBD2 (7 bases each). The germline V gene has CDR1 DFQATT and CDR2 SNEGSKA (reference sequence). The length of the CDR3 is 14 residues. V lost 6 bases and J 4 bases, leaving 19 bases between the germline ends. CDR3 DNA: TGCAGTGCCTCACAGGGGAGGGGGTCTTACGAGCAGTACTTC. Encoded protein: CSASQGRGSYEQYF.

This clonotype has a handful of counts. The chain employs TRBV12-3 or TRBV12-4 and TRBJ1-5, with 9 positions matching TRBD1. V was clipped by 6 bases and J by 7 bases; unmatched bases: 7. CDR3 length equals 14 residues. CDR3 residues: CASREGQGGQPQHF. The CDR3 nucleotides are TGTGCCAGCAGAGAGGGACAGGGAGGGCAGCCCCAGCATTTT.

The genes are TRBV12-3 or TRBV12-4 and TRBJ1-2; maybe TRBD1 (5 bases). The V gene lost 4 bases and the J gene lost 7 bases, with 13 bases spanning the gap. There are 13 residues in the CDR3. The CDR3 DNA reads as TGTGCCAGCAGTTGGGGGATACGTGGTGGCTACACCTTC. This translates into CASSWGIRGGYTF.

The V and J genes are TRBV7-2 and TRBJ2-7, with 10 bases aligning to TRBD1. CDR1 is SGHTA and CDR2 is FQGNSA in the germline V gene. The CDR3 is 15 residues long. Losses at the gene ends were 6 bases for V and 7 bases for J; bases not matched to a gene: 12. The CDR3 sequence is CASSSWGTGVWEQYF. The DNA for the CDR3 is TGTGCCAGCAGTTCTTGGGGGACAGGGGTTTGGGAGCAGTACTTC.

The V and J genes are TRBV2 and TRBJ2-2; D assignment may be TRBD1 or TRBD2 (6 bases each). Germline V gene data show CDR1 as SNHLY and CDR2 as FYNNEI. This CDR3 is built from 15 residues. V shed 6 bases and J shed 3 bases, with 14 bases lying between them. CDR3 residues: CASSSEGGDTGELFF. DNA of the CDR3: TGTGCCAGCAGCTCCGAGGGGGGCGACACCGGGGAGCTGTTTTTT. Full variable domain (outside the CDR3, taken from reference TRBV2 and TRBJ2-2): EPEVTQTPSHQVTQMGQEVILRCVPISNHLYFYWYRQILGQKVEFLVSFYNNEISEKSEIFDDQFSVERPDGSNFTLKIRSTKLEDSAMYFCASSSEGGDTGELFFGEGSRLTVL.

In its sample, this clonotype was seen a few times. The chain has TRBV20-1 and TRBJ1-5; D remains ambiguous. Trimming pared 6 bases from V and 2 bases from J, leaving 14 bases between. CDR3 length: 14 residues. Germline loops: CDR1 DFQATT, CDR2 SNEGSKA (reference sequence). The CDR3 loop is CSAHARFGNQPQHF. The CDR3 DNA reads TGCAGTGCACACGCCAGGTTCGGCAATCAGCCCCAGCATTTT.

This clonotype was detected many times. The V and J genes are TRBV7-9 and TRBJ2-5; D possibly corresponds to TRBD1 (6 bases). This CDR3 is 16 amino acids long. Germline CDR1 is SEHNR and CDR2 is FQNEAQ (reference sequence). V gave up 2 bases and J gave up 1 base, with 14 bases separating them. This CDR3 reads CASSLSLRTVQETQYF. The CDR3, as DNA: TGTGCCAGCAGCTTATCACTGAGGACAGTCCAAGAGACCCAGTACTTC.

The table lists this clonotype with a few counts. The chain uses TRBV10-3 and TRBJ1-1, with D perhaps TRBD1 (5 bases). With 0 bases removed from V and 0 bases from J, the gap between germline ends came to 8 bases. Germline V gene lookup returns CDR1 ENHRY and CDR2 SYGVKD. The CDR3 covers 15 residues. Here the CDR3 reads CAISESRGLNTEAFF. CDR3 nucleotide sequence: TGTGCCATCAGTGAGTCGAGGGGTTTGAACACTGAAGCTTTCTTT.

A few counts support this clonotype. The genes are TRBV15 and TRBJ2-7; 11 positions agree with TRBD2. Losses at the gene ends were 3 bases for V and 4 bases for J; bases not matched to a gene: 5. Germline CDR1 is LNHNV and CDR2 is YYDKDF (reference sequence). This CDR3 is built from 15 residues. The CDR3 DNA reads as TGTGCCACCAGCAGTCAACTAGCGGGAGTATACGAGCAGTACTTC. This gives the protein CATSSQLAGVYEQYF.

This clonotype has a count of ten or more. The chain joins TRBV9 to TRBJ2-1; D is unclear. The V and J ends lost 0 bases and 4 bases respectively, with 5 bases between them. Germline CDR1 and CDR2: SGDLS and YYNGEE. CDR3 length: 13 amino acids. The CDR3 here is CASSVAQYNEQFF. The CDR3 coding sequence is TGTGCCAGCAGCGTAGCACAGTACAATGAGCAGTTCTTC.

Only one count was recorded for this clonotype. CDR3 nucleotide sequence: TGCAGTGCCGAGAACTACGAGCAGTACTTC. Translating it yields CSAENYEQYF. V usage is TRBV20-1 and J usage is TRBJ2-7, with D unclear. Germline CDR1 reads DFQATT; CDR2 reads SNEGSKA (reference sequence). This CDR3 contains 10 residues. Trimming cost V 6 bases and J 3 bases, with 6 bases left between them.

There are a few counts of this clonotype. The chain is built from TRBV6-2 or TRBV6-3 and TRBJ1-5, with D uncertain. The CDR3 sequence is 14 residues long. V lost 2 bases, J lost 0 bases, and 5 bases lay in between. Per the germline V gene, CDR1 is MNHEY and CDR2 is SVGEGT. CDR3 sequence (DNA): TGTGCCAGCAGTTACGCAGATAGCAATCAGCCCCAGCATTTT. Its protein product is CASSYADSNQPQHF.